Reported below is one TCR beta chain. The source of the sample is a study of T cells after yellow fever vaccination. Points from the study as a whole: Once the booster was given, most primary-vaccination clones reappeared, at about 95% for CD4 and approximately 88% for CD8. FACS-sorted repertoires could harbor abundant contaminating bulk-population clonotypes. Weaker in magnitude, the secondary response showed a faster peak on day 5 versus 15.

V dropped 0 bases and J dropped 6 bases, with 18 bases sitting between them. CDR1 and CDR2 from the germline V gene are MNHEY and SVGAGI. This CDR3 region has 16 residues. A universal primer site and UMIs were added as TCR cDNA was made by 5'RACE template switching. MiXCR was run by TCRdb on the 5' RACE reads, yielding one entry per CDR3 protein. The sample has over 65,000 distinct CDR3 sequences, about an eighth seen once. The chain joins TRBV6-5 to TRBJ2-7; TRBD2 might be the D (5 bases). The source material was CD8+ T cells not binding an NS4B(214-222) dextramer, sorted from PBMCs, sampled more than 20 days after the first yellow fever vaccination. This sequence originates from a man between 18 and 35 years old who received the YFV17D yellow fever vaccine. The CDR3 is CASSYSTRTFNGEQYV. The CDR3 region has the DNA TGTGCCAGCAGTTACTCGACCAGGACTTTCAATGGCGAGCAGTACGTC.